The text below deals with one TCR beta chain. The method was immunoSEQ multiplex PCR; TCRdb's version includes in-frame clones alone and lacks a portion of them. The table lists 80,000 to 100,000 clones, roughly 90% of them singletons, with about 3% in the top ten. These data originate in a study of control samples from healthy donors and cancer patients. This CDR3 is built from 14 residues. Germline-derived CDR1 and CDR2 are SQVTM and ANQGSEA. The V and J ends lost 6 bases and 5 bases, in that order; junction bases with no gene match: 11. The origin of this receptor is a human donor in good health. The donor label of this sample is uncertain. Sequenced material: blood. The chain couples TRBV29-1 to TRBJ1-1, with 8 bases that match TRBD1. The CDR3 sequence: CSVAPGGGRTEAFF. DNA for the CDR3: TGCAGCGTGGCCCCAGGGGGCGGGAGAACTGAAGCTTTCTTT.